These T cell receptor beta chains were read from a single sample in a study of blood T cell repertoires in COVID-19. The protocol was immunoSEQ multiplex PCR, while the TCRdb copy is restricted to in-frame clones and leaves out a portion. The sample records fewer than 350,000 clones, under 90% being singletons. Material for sequencing was peripheral blood. These receptors came from a woman aged 60-75 years with active or convalescent COVID-19. CDR3s include the opening cysteine and the closing phenylalanine or tryptophan. D genes are given only for firm matches. Where a row states a size, it is once, few, many or the class of an expanded clone; other rows omit it.

CASSLRRTEETQYF	TGTGCCAGCAGCCTCCGGAGGACAGAAGAGACCCAGTACTTC	14	once	TRBV11-1	TRBJ2-5	.
CASSPSSGGYNEQFF	TGTGCCAGCAGTCCCTCTAGCGGGGGTTACAATGAGCAGTTCTTC	15	once	TRBV6-6	TRBJ2-1	TRBD2
CASSPLSGGTEAFF	TGTGCCAGCTCACCACTCTCCGGGGGCACTGAAGCTTTCTTT	14	.	TRBV18	TRBJ1-1	.
CASSDGGRRSPLHF	TGTGCCAGCAGTGACGGGGGGAGAAGATCACCCCTCCACTTT	14	few	TRBV2	TRBJ1-6	.
CASSSLRGGIYF	TGTGCCAGCAGCTCCCTGAGGGGGGGAATATATTTT	12	.	TRBV7-3	TRBJ2-3	.
CAIFSGAYNNEQFF	TGTGCCATCTTTTCAGGGGCATACAACAATGAGCAGTTCTTC	14	.	TRBV10-3	TRBJ2-1	.
CASSPGVQGDAYEQYF	TGTGCCAGCTCACCAGGGGTCCAGGGGGACGCCTACGAGCAGTACTTC	16	.	TRBV18	TRBJ2-7	TRBD1
CASRTGGWTEAFF	TGTGCCAGCAGAACAGGGGGATGGACTGAAGCTTTCTTT	13	.	TRBV25-1	TRBJ1-1	TRBD1
CASSQDASGGPDTQYF	TGTGCCAGCAGCCAAGACGCTAGCGGGGGCCCAGATACGCAGTATTTT	16	.	TRBV3-1/TRBV3-2	TRBJ2-3	TRBD2
CASNQGVGEKLFF	TGTGCCAGTAACCAGGGGGTGGGTGAAAAACTGTTTTTT	13	few	TRBV19	TRBJ1-4	TRBD1
CASSLDRGRNEAFF	TGTGCCAGCAGCCTAGACAGGGGGCGGAATGAAGCTTTCTTT	14	many	TRBV2	TRBJ1-1	TRBD1
CASSAMGRGALGNTIYF	TGTGCCAGCAGCGCGATGGGGAGGGGCGCATTAGGAAACACCATATATTTT	17	few	TRBV9	TRBJ1-3	.
CASSLGTGSYEQYF	TGTGCCAGCAGCTTAGGGACAGGGTCCTACGAGCAGTACTTC	14	once	TRBV7-2	TRBJ2-7	TRBD1
CASSYSIAGFTDTQYF	TGTGCCAGCAGTTACTCGATAGCGGGGTTCACAGATACGCAGTATTTT	16	.	TRBV6-6	TRBJ2-3	TRBD2
CASSLSGLSKNIQYF	TGTGCCAGCAGCTTGAGCGGGTTGTCCAAAAACATTCAGTACTTC	15	.	TRBV5-4	TRBJ2-4	.
CASSSQTGSYEQYF	TGTGCCAGCAGCTCGCAGACGGGCTCCTACGAGCAGTACTTC	14	.	TRBV7-2	TRBJ2-7	.
CASSRTGWGGYTF	TGTGCCAGCAGCAGGACAGGCTGGGGCGGCTACACCTTC	13	.	TRBV28	TRBJ1-2	TRBD1
CASSYHREAFF	TGTGCCAGTAGCTACCACAGGGAAGCTTTCTTT	11	.	TRBV19	TRBJ1-1	.
CASSPSGGSTEAFF	TGTGCCAGCAGCCCCAGTGGCGGGAGCACTGAAGCTTTCTTT	14	.	TRBV9	TRBJ1-1	.
CASRPGRGPGNTIYF	TGTGCCAGCAGACCGGGCAGGGGGCCCGGAAACACCATATATTTT	15	many	TRBV5-4	TRBJ1-3	TRBD1